The 25 T cell receptor beta chains listed next were all sequenced from one sample in a study of blood T cell repertoires in COVID-19. The table came from immunoSEQ multiplex PCR; TCRdb's copy has only in-frame clones and leaves some out. Here the sample spans 150,000 to 200,000 clones, roughly 82% being singletons. Sequenced sample: peripheral blood. All receptors come from a woman aged 55-70 years with COVID-19, enrolled during active disease.

The V gene is TRBV7-2, the J gene TRBJ1-2, with D uncertain. V shed 2 bases and J shed 8 bases, with 9 bases lying between them. Germline V lookup: CDR1 SGHTA, CDR2 FQGNSA. This CDR3 is 12 amino acids long. The CDR3, as DNA: TGTGCCAGCAGCTTATTACGTCTAGGCTACACCTTC. Protein product: CASSLLRLGYTF.

The chain combines TRBV2 with TRBJ1-3, with TRBD1 matching 8 bases. After removal of 9 bases from V and 4 bases from J, the junction contained 8 bases not matched to a gene. Germline V CDR1 and CDR2: SNHLY, FYNNEI. This CDR3 has 14 residues. CDR3 in amino acids: CASAGGRVGNTIYF. In DNA, the CDR3 is TGTGCCAGTGCAGGGGGCCGTGTGGGAAACACCATATATTTT.

The chain uses TRBV30 and TRBJ1-4; no clear D gene. The V end was cut by 0 bases, the J end by 4 bases, with 12 bases between. The CDR3 sequence is 15 residues long. Germline loops: CDR1 GTSNPN, CDR2 SVGIG (reference sequence). The CDR3 DNA reads TGTGCCTGGAGTGTACAGAAGAGGGTTAATGAAAAACTGTTTTTT. Residues: CAWSVQKRVNEKLFF. Full variable domain (rest looked up from reference TRBV30 and TRBJ1-4): SQTIHQWPATLVQPVGSPLSLECTVEGTSNPNLYWYRQAAGRGLQLLFYSVGIGQISSEVPQNLSASRPQDRQFILSSKKLLLSDSGFYLCAWSVQKRVNEKLFFGSGTQLSVL.

The chain links TRBV5-4 to TRBJ2-2, with 7 bases identical to TRBD1. Per the germline V gene, CDR1 is SGHNT and CDR2 is YYREEE (reference sequence). This CDR3 is 13 amino acids long. The junction had 4 bases not matched to a gene; V was cut back by 5 bases and J by 6 bases. DNA for the CDR3: TGTGCCAGCAGACTCACAGGGGCCGGGGAGCTGTTTTTT. Residues: CASRLTGAGELFF.

The rearrangement uses TRBV6-6 and TRBJ2-7, with 9 bases identical to TRBD1. Germline CDR1 reads MNHNY; CDR2 reads SVGAGI (reference sequence). The CDR3 is made up of 15 amino acids. V lost 6 bases and J lost 6; bases outside the gene matches: 12. Here the CDR3 DNA reads TGTGCCAGCAGGCCGCCCGGGACAGGGAACGTCGAGCAGTACTTC. Translated, it gives CASRPPGTGNVEQYF.

The chain joins TRBV5-5 to TRBJ2-5, with D uncertain. Trimming took off 1 base at V and 4 bases at J, with 11 bases between the two ends. The CDR3 runs 14 residues. Germline assignment: CDR1 SGHKS and CDR2 YYEKEE (reference sequence). CDR3 bases: TGTGCCAGCAGCTTGAGTATCGCGAGAGAGACCCAGTACTTC. Protein sequence: CASSLSIARETQYF.

The rearrangement uses TRBV7-3 and TRBJ2-3, with 9 bases aligning to TRBD2. Losses at the gene ends were 2 bases for V and 4 bases for J; bases not matched to a gene: 4. CDR3 length: 15 amino acids. Germline V gives CDR1 SGHTA, CDR2 FQGTGA. CDR3 in amino acids: CASSLQAGGPDTQYF. In DNA, the CDR3 is TGTGCCAGCAGCTTACAAGCGGGGGGCCCAGATACGCAGTATTTT.

The chain joins TRBV29-1 to TRBJ2-3, with 14 bases lining up with TRBD2. V shed 3 bases and J 3 bases; nucleotides not matched to a gene: 5. Germline V CDR1 and CDR2: SQVTM, ANQGSEA. This CDR3 comprises 16 residues. The CDR3 DNA is TGCAGCGTTGAGGGACTAGCGGGAGTCCTGACAGATACGCAGTATTTT. Translation gives CSVEGLAGVLTDTQYF.

V usage is TRBV12-5 and J usage is TRBJ2-1; TRBD2 is a possible D gene (5 bases). The V end lost 5 bases, the J end lost 4 bases, and 18 bases lay between the germline ends. Germline V gene sequence: CDR1 LGHNT, CDR2 FRNRAP. The CDR3 has 16 amino acids. The CDR3 region is CASGPWTAVNYNEQFF. CDR3 nucleotide sequence: TGTGCTAGTGGTCCATGGACTGCTGTTAATTACAATGAGCAGTTCTTC.

In this sample, this clone turned up once. V is TRBV4-2 and J is TRBJ1-5; D is unclear. Germline loops: CDR1 LGHNA, CDR2 YNFKEQ. This CDR3 is 15 amino acids long. Between the trimmed V and J ends, which lost 4 bases and 3 bases, there was a span of 13 bases. The CDR3, as DNA: TGTGCCAGCAGCCCTTGGGCAGGCGACAATCAGCCCCAGCATTTT. The encoded protein is CASSPWAGDNQPQHF.

The rearrangement links TRBV9 to TRBJ1-1; D unclear. The germline CDR1 and CDR2 sequences are SGDLS and YYNGEE. CDR3 length equals 13 residues. The germline V and J ends were trimmed by 4 bases and 1 base, with 8 bases remaining between them. The CDR3 bases are TGTGCCAGCAGCCCTGTCCGGAACACTGAAGCTTTCTTT. It is translated as CASSPVRNTEAFF.

This clone was counted a few times. The chain carries TRBV7-2 and TRBJ1-2; TRBD1 matches 7 bases. Germline V gene lookup returns CDR1 SGHTA and CDR2 FQGNSA. The CDR3 runs to 15 residues. V lost 4 bases, J lost 7 bases, and 12 bases stayed unmatched. The CDR3 loop reads CASSSQLQGIGGYTF. The CDR3, as DNA: TGTGCCAGCAGCTCCCAACTACAGGGGATCGGTGGCTACACCTTC.

The chain recombines TRBV9 with TRBJ2-2, with 9 bases lining up with TRBD2. The CDR3 runs 16 residues. Germline values: CDR1 SGDLS, CDR2 YYNGEE. V was pared by 10 bases and J by 5 bases, with 15 bases of the junction left unmatched. This CDR3 reads CASSLERGVLTGELFF. The CDR3 nucleotides read TGTGCCTCGTCCCTAGAGCGGGGGGTACTAACCGGGGAGCTGTTTTTT.

This clone was picked up one time. V and J are TRBV10-3 and TRBJ1-4; D is uncertain. Trimming took off 6 bases at V and 5 bases at J, with 10 bases between the two ends. The germline gives CDR1 ENHRY, CDR2 SYGVKD. The CDR3 has 13 residues. The CDR3 coding sequence is TGTGCCATCAGCCGCAACAGCAATGAAAAACTGTTTTTT. It encodes CAISRNSNEKLFF.

J is TRBJ1-4 and V is TRBV6-4; a possible D gene is TRBD1 (5 bases). CDR1 is MRHNA, CDR2 SNTAGT, per germline. CDR3 length: 13 residues. This chain's CDR3 is CPSLGVANEKLFF. The CDR3 DNA is TGTCCCTCCTTAGGGGTGGCTAATGAAAAACTGTTTTTT.

The chain links TRBV3-1 (or the pseudogene TRBV3-2) to TRBJ2-4; D not resolved. Germline lookup yields CDR1 LGHDT and CDR2 YNNKEL (reference sequence). The CDR3 covers 15 residues. V lost 0 bases and J 0 bases, leaving 6 bases between the germline ends. CDR3 in DNA: TGTGCCAGCAGCCAAGATCTACTAGCCAAAAACATTCAGTACTTC. Encoded protein: CASSQDLLAKNIQYF.

The chain uses TRBV11-2 and TRBJ2-1; 10 nucleotides match TRBD2. The CDR3 runs 16 residues. The J segment lost 6 bases and the V segment lost 2 bases, leaving 7 bases of the junction unmatched. In germline, CDR1 is SGHAT, CDR2 FQNNGV. CDR3 loop: CASSLLRLAGSNEQFF. Written as DNA, the CDR3 is TGTGCCAGCAGCTTACTACGACTAGCGGGTTCCAATGAGCAGTTCTTC.

The V and J genes are TRBV6-4 and TRBJ2-1; D possibly corresponds to TRBD1 (5 bases). V was cut by 7 bases and J by 4 bases, with 26 bases left in between. This CDR3 has 18 amino acids. Germline V gene sequence: CDR1 MRHNA, CDR2 SNTAGT. CDR3 amino acids: CASILDGPDSPEYNEQFF. CDR3 bases: TGTGCCAGCATACTGGACGGCCCCGACAGCCCCGAATACAATGAGCAGTTCTTC.

The chain couples TRBV11-2 to TRBJ2-7, with a possible D match to TRBD2 (5 bases). Germline V lookup: CDR1 SGHAT, CDR2 FQNNGV. V was cut by 5 bases and J by 2 bases, with 19 bases left in between. CDR3 length: 16 amino acids. The CDR3 DNA reads TGTGCCAGCAGCCGAGGGCTAAGAGGCCTCCCCTACGAGCAGTACGTC. Its protein is CASSRGLRGLPYEQYV.

The rearrangement links TRBV2 to TRBJ1-4; D may be TRBD1 (5 bases). Trimming cost V 6 bases and J 2 bases, with 16 bases left between them. CDR1 SNHLY and CDR2 FYNNEI come from the germline V gene. The CDR3 is 16 amino acids. This chain's CDR3 is CASSLRVLVTNEKLFF. CDR3 nucleotide sequence: TGTGCCAGCAGCCTCAGGGTCTTGGTTACTAATGAAAAACTGTTTTTT.

On this clone itself: The sample contains more than one DNA sequence encoding this CDR3. The rearrangement joins TRBV5-4 to TRBJ1-1; D remains ambiguous. Per the germline V gene, CDR1 is SGHNT and CDR2 is YYREEE (reference sequence). The CDR3 length is 14 residues. V was trimmed by 4 bases and J by 0 bases, leaving 10 bases between them. CDR3 sequence reads: CASSREGVNTEAFF. The CDR3 DNA is TGTGCCAGCAGCAGGGAGGGTGTGAACACTGAAGCTTTCTTT.

The rearrangement links TRBV3-1 (or the pseudogene TRBV3-2) to TRBJ2-3; TRBD2 matches 9 bases. CDR3 length: 19 residues. Germline V gives CDR1 LGHDT, CDR2 YNNKEL (reference sequence). J lost 5 bases, V lost 4 bases, and 19 bases had no gene match. Written as DNA, the CDR3 is TGTGCCAGCAGCCTTCGGTTTGGGGTAGCGGGAGCGACCGGAGATACGCAGTATTTT. Translation: CASSLRFGVAGATGDTQYF.

V gene TRBV14 combines with J gene TRBJ1-2; a possible D gene is TRBD1 (6 bases). The CDR3 covers 15 residues. Germline V gene sequence: CDR1 SGHDN, CDR2 FVKESK. V lost 4 bases and J 2 bases, leaving 14 bases between the germline ends. The CDR3 region is CASSLGTRGNYGYTF. CDR3 nucleotides: TGTGCCAGCAGCCTGGGGACACGAGGAAACTATGGCTACACCTTC.

V gene TRBV10-2 combines with J gene TRBJ1-2; no firm D call. The CDR3 runs to 13 residues. The V end lost 5 bases, the J end lost 8 bases, and 15 bases lay between the germline ends. Germline V gene lookup returns CDR1 WSHSY and CDR2 SAAADI. The chain's CDR3 is CASSQPRAGGYTF. CDR3 in DNA: TGCGCCAGCAGTCAACCCCGGGCGGGCGGCTACACCTTC.

The chain links TRBV5-4 to TRBJ2-1; a possible D gene is TRBD2 (6 bases). Germline V lookup: CDR1 SGHNT, CDR2 YYREEE (reference sequence). Trimming took 0 bases from V and 7 from J, leaving 11 bases between them. The CDR3 has 14 amino acids. The CDR3 region is CASSLDAGRNEQFF. CDR3 bases: TGTGCCAGCAGCTTGGATGCGGGGAGGAATGAGCAGTTCTTC.